This is a list of T cell receptor beta chains from one sample in a study of identical twins. A single record per CDR3 protein comes from TCRdb applying MiXCR to the 5' RACE reads. Of hundreds of thousands of distinct CDR3 sequences in the sample, just over 7% were seen once. This sample also belongs to another study, concerning yellow fever vaccine responses in identical twins.

The source material was PBMCs. The receptors derive from a woman aged 18-29 years in good health. Both conserved end residues are part of each CDR3. Fields, in order: clone size, V gene, D gene, J gene, CDR3 protein, CDR3 DNA. A D gene is named only where the DNA matches it firmly. The size field is filled for only some rows; it gives once, few, many or a size class.

>many|TRBV27|.|TRBJ1-5
CASSLISNQPQHF
TGTGCCAGCAGTTTAATTAGCAATCAGCCCCAGCATTTT
>.|TRBV12-3/TRBV12-4|.|TRBJ2-2
CASSFRRAGTGELFF
TGTGCCAGCAGTTTTCGGCGGGCGGGCACCGGGGAGCTGTTTTTT
>many|TRBV28|TRBD1|TRBJ2-1
CASSLAGTGSYNEQFF
TGTGCCAGCAGTTTAGCAGGGACAGGGAGTTACAATGAGCAGTTCTTC
>.|TRBV28|.|TRBJ2-7
CASIRLGLGEQYF
TGTGCCAGCATAAGGCTGGGTTTGGGTGAGCAGTACTTC
>few|TRBV29-1|.|TRBJ2-4
CSVYQELNIQYF
TGCAGCGTTTATCAGGAGTTAAACATTCAGTACTTC
>.|TRBV15|TRBD1|TRBJ1-1
CATSTGQGARTEAFF
TGTGCCACCAGCACAGGACAGGGGGCGCGCACTGAAGCTTTCTTT
>.|TRBV7-9|.|TRBJ2-5
CASSLILTAQETQYF
TGTGCCAGCAGCTTAATTTTGACTGCGCAAGAGACCCAGTACTTC
>many|TRBV20-1|TRBD2|TRBJ2-1
CSARDNSGRYNEQFF
TGCAGTGCTAGAGATAACAGCGGGAGATACAATGAGCAGTTCTTC
>.|TRBV6-2/TRBV6-3|.|TRBJ2-3
CASSYAGPGTDTQYF
TGTGCCAGCAGTTACGCCGGGCCGGGCACAGATACGCAGTATTTT
>few|TRBV5-1|TRBD1|TRBJ2-1
CASSSSGQAYNEQFF
TGCGCCAGCAGCTCCTCGGGACAGGCGTACAATGAGCAGTTCTTC
>.|TRBV3-1|TRBD1|TRBJ1-1
CASTKGQVMNTEAFF
TGTGCCAGCACCAAAGGACAGGTTATGAACACTGAAGCTTTCTTT
>few|TRBV5-1|.|TRBJ2-5
CASSRLRDIQETQYF
TGCGCCAGCAGCAGACTCCGGGACATCCAAGAGACCCAGTACTTC
>few|TRBV6-5|.|TRBJ2-5
CASRSGTAQETQYF
TGTGCCAGCCGTTCCGGGACGGCCCAAGAGACCCAGTACTTC
>many|TRBV20-1|.|TRBJ1-6
CSAGGGDSYNSPLHF
TGCAGTGCTGGGGGGGGCGATTCCTATAATTCACCCCTCCACTTT
>many|TRBV7-2|.|TRBJ2-3
CATAMSYSTDTQYF
TGTGCCACAGCGATGAGTTATAGCACAGATACGCAGTATTTT
>.|TRBV27|TRBD1|TRBJ1-4
CASSPGTDPIATNEKLFF
TGTGCCAGCAGTCCTGGGACAGATCCCATTGCAACTAATGAAAAACTGTTTTTT
>few|TRBV27|.|TRBJ1-2
CASSPKGTNYGYTF
TGTGCCAGCAGTCCCAAAGGGACCAACTATGGCTACACCTTC
>.|TRBV7-9|TRBD1|TRBJ1-1
CASSLETGFEAFF
TGTGCCAGCAGCTTAGAGACAGGGTTCGAGGCTTTCTTT
>.|TRBV4-1|.|TRBJ2-3
CASSQGLITDTQYF
TGCGCCAGCAGCCAAGGGCTTATCACAGATACGCAGTATTTT
>.|TRBV12-3/TRBV12-4|TRBD1|TRBJ1-4
CASSFTGGATNEKLFF
TGTGCCAGCAGTTTCACAGGGGGAGCAACTAATGAAAAACTGTTTTTT
>many|TRBV12-3/TRBV12-4|TRBD1|TRBJ1-3
CASSFSGGRSGNTIYF
TGTGCCAGCAGTTTCTCAGGGGGGAGGTCTGGAAACACCATATATTTT
>.|TRBV10-3|.|TRBJ2-6
CAISEGGAGANVLTF
TGTGCCATCAGTGAGGGGGGAGCTGGGGCCAACGTCCTGACTTTC
>.|TRBV20-1|TRBD2|TRBJ2-2
CSASDAGDTGELFF
TGCAGTGCTAGTGACGCGGGGGACACCGGGGAGCTGTTTTTT
>many|TRBV7-8|.|TRBJ2-1
CASRLTVSAYNEQFF
TGTGCCAGCAGACTTACAGTTTCGGCCTACAATGAGCAGTTCTTC